This paragraph reports one T cell receptor (beta chain). Treatment defined: oral pan-JAK inhibitor, 5-10 mg twice daily. This entry comes from a study of CD8+ T cells in alopecia areata. The authors extracted RNA and reverse transcribed it into cDNA as the sequencing template. Produced via immunoSEQ multiplex PCR; TCRdb's table is partial and in-frame only. The sample lists approximately 200,000 clones; 50% to 60% were seen once. The V gene end was trimmed by 5 bases and the J gene end by 10 bases; junction bases not matched to a gene: 10. CDR3 length equals 14 residues. Germline V lookup: CDR1 MNHEY, CDR2 SMNVEV (reference sequence).

This chain connects TRBV27 to TRBJ1-1; 10 bases map to TRBD1. The TCR originated in a human donor with alopecia areata. Sequences were derived from CD4+ T cells sorted from blood, sampled at week 4, from a patient treated with tofacitinib. CDR3 region: CASSPRQGAMAAFF. CDR3 sequence (DNA): TGTGCCAGCAGTCCGAGACAGGGGGCAATGGCAGCTTTCTTT.